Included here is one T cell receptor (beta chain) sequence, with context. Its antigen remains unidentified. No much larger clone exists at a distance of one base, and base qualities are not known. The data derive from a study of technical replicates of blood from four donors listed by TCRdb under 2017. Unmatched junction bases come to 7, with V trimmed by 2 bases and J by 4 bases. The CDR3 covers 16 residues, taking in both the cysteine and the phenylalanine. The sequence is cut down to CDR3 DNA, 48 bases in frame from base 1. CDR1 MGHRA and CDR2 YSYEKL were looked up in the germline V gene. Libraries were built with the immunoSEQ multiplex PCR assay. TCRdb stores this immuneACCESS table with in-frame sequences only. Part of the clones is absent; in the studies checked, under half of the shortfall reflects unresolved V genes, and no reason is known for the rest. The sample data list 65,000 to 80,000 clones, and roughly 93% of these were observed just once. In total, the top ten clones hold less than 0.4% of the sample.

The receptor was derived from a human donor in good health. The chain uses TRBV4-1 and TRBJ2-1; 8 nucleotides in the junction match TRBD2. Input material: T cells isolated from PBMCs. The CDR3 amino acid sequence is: CASSQSPSGSYNEQFF. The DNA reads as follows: TGCGCCAGCAGCCAATCTCCCAGCGGGAGTTACAATGAGCAGTTCTTC.